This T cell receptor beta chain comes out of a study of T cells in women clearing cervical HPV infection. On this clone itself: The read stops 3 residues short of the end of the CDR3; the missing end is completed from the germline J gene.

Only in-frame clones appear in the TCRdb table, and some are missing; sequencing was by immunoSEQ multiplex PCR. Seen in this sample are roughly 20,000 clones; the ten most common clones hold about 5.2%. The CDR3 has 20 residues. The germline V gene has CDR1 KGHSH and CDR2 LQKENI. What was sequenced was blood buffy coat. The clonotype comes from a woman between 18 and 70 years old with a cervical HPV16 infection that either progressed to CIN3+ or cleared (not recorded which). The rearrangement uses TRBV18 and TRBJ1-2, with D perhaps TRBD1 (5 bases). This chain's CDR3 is CASSLFSGLAGETVHNDYTF. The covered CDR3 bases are TGTGCCAGCTCATTGTTCAGCGGACTAGCGGGGGAGACAGTCCACAATGAC.